The 26 T cell receptor beta chains given below trace back to one sample, sequenced in a study of blood T cell repertoires in COVID-19. Method: immunoSEQ multiplex PCR; TCRdb's copy keeps in-frame clones and lacks some. Here the sample spans some 23,000 clones, about 93% being singletons. Sequencing used peripheral blood. All receptors come from a human donor in a cohort sampled during active COVID-19.

The chain joins TRBV14 to TRBJ1-1; 7 nucleotides line up with TRBD1. The V segment lost 3 bases and the J segment 0 bases; nucleotides outside the gene matches: 1. The CDR3 contains 14 residues. Germline-derived CDR1 and CDR2 are SGHDN and FVKESK. The CDR3 is CASSQDRLNTEAFF. In DNA form, the CDR3 reads TGTGCCAGCAGCCAGGACAGGCTGAACACTGAAGCTTTCTTT.

This chain uses TRBV5-1 with TRBJ2-5, with unresolved D. Trimming pared 0 bases from V and 3 bases from J, leaving 9 bases between. Germline V gene lookup returns CDR1 SGHRS and CDR2 YFSETQ. The CDR3 covers 14 residues. The chain's CDR3 is CASSLAVSKETQYF. CDR3 sequence (DNA): TGCGCCAGCAGCTTGGCCGTCAGTAAAGAGACCCAGTACTTC. The full variable domain, rest sourced from reference TRBV5-1 and TRBJ2-5, is KAGVTQTPRYLIKTRGQQVTLSCSPISGHRSVSWYQQTPGQGLQFLFEYFSETQRNKGNFPGRFSGRQFSNSRSEMNVSTLELGDSALYLCASSLAVSKETQYFGPGTRLLVL.

The genes are TRBV5-8 and TRBJ1-6; TRBD1 might be the D (5 bases). Germline V gene lookup returns CDR1 SGHTS and CDR2 YDEGEE. This CDR3 is built from 15 residues. Trimming pared 4 bases from V and 10 bases from J, leaving 18 bases between. The CDR3 reads CASSLMGGQGSPLHF. The DNA for the CDR3 is TGTGCCAGCAGCCTGATGGGGGGTCAAGGATCACCCCTCCACTTT.

This chain connects TRBV7-9 to TRBJ1-2; no reliable D call. With 6 bases removed from V and 0 bases from J, the gap between germline ends came to 8 bases. The CDR3 is 13 residues long. Germline CDR1 is SEHNR and CDR2 is FQNEAQ (reference sequence). CDR3 amino acids: CASSPSANYGYTF. In nucleotides, the CDR3 is TGTGCCAGCAGTCCCAGTGCTAACTATGGCTACACCTTC.

The chain is built from TRBV11-3 and TRBJ2-3; a weak D match, TRBD1 (8 bases). Per germline, CDR1 SGHNT and CDR2 YENEEA. V was cut by 4 bases and J by 5 bases, with 19 bases left in between. The CDR3 is 16 amino acids. In DNA form, the CDR3 reads TGTGCCAGCAGCTACAGGACAGGGCTAGCGGTAGATACGCAGTATTTT. This sequence encodes CASSYRTGLAVDTQYF.

DNA of the CDR3: TGTGCCAGCAGTCCCCGAGATGGACAGGGACCCACCGGGGAGCTGTTTTTT. This sequence encodes CASSPRDGQGPTGELFF. This chain connects TRBV6-6 to TRBJ2-2, with 8 bases lining up with TRBD1. Trimming took 5 bases from V and 4 from J; bases not matched to a gene: 12. This CDR3 has 17 amino acids. Germline CDR1 reads MNHNY; CDR2 reads SVGAGI (reference sequence).

This clone was detected only once. The rearrangement links TRBV5-1 to TRBJ2-1; TRBD1 agrees at 10 bases. After removal of 6 bases from V and 3 bases from J, the junction contained 3 bases not matched to a gene. The CDR3 is made up of 14 amino acids. Germline lookup yields CDR1 SGHRS and CDR2 YFSETQ. CDR3 DNA: TGCGCCAGCACCGGGACAGGGGTCTACAATGAGCAGTTCTTC. Its translation is CASTGTGVYNEQFF.

The V gene is TRBV27, the J gene TRBJ2-1, with 7 bases lining up with TRBD2. CDR1 MNHEY and CDR2 SMNVEV come from the germline V gene (reference sequence). V was pared by 6 bases and J by 2 bases, with 4 bases of the junction left unmatched. This CDR3 is built from 14 residues. The CDR3 DNA is TGTGCCAGCAGCATCCGGGAGGCCTACAATGAGCAGTTCTTC. This codes for CASSIREAYNEQFF.

The J gene is TRBJ2-2, the V gene TRBV10-1; perhaps TRBD1 as D (6 bases). V was pared by 2 bases and J by 4 bases, with 14 bases between. CDR3 size: 16 residues. Germline CDR1 and CDR2: WNHNN and SYGVQD (reference sequence). In DNA form, the CDR3 reads TGCGCCAGCAGTGAGGTGAACAGGGTGAGCACCGGGGAGCTGTTTTTT. It specifies CASSEVNRVSTGELFF.

J is TRBJ2-3 and V is TRBV4-2, with 8 nucleotides matching TRBD1. This CDR3 comprises 17 residues. CDR1 is LGHNA, CDR2 YNFKEQ, per germline. With 0 bases clipped from V and 4 bases from J, the junction kept 9 bases outside the gene matches. The CDR3 loop is CASSQDRSGGEADTQYF. As DNA, the CDR3 is TGTGCCAGCAGCCAAGATCGTTCAGGGGGCGAGGCAGATACGCAGTATTTT.

The chain links TRBV19 to TRBJ1-2; TRBD1 aligns across 9 bases. CDR1 LNHDA and CDR2 SQIVND come from the germline V gene (reference sequence). V was pared by 11 bases and J by 8 bases, with 18 bases of the junction left unmatched. The CDR3 consists of 15 residues. This CDR3 reads CASLKPGQGREGYTF. The CDR3 nucleotides read TGTGCCTCACTGAAACCGGGACAGGGCCGGGAAGGCTACACCTTC.

The chain employs TRBV6-4 and TRBJ2-2; tentative D call: TRBD2 (6 bases). The CDR3 has 14 amino acids. Looked up from germline, CDR1 is MRHNA and CDR2 is SNTAGT. The V gene lost 5 bases and the J gene lost 1 base, with 8 bases spanning the gap. In DNA form, the CDR3 reads TGTGCCAGCAGTCTCGGGGGGAACACCGGGGAGCTGTTTTTT. Translated, it gives CASSLGGNTGELFF.

The genes are TRBV30 and TRBJ1-6; 8 bases are a match to TRBD1. The V gene's germline CDR1 is GTSNPN and CDR2 SVGIG (reference sequence). CDR3 length: 15 amino acids. Germline trimming cut 3 bases from V and 7 bases from J; bases unmatched to any gene: 8. DNA for the CDR3: TGTGCCTGGAGCAGGGGGCGATTAAAGAATTCACCCCTCCACTTT. Protein: CAWSRGRLKNSPLHF.

The chain links TRBV12-3 or TRBV12-4 to TRBJ1-2; TRBD1 matches 7 bases. This CDR3 comprises 13 residues. V shed 5 bases and J 7 bases; nucleotides not matched to a gene: 7. The CDR3 region has the DNA TGTGCCAGCAGTCCCACAGGGGAGAGTGGCTACACCTTC. Amino acid sequence: CASSPTGESGYTF.

The rearrangement links TRBV4-1 to TRBJ2-6; D possibly corresponds to TRBD1 (5 bases). This CDR3 is 15 amino acids long. Trimming took 6 bases from V and 0 from J, leaving 9 bases between them. CDR1 MGHRA and CDR2 YSYEKL come from the germline V gene. CDR3: CASRVTGSGANVLTF. The CDR3, as DNA: TGCGCCAGCAGAGTAACAGGCTCTGGGGCCAACGTCCTGACTTTC.

This clone was counted a few times. The CDR3 here is CASSESFQLFF. The CDR3 bases are TGTGCCAGCAGTGAGTCCTTTCAACTGTTTTTT. The gene calls are TRBV6-1 and TRBJ1-4; D is ambiguous. The CDR3 consists of 11 residues. Between the trimmed V and J ends, which lost 3 bases and 12 bases, there was a span of 8 bases. Germline V lookup: CDR1 MNHNS, CDR2 SASEGT.

The J gene is TRBJ2-1, the V gene TRBV5-4; 9 bases are shared with TRBD2. Germline V gives CDR1 SGHNT, CDR2 YYREEE (reference sequence). This CDR3 has 15 residues. V gave up 4 bases and J gave up 6 bases; unmatched junction bases: 8. This chain's CDR3 is CASSHSGGRVNEQFF. The CDR3 DNA sequence: TGTGCCAGCAGCCATAGCGGGGGACGAGTCAATGAGCAGTTCTTC.

The genes are TRBV6-5 and TRBJ1-1; no clear D. V was clipped by 2 bases and J by 5 bases, with 12 bases between them. The CDR3 spans 14 residues. Germline V CDR1 and CDR2: MNHEY, SVGAGI. The CDR3 here is CASSYLPGSTEAFF. CDR3 sequence (DNA): TGTGCCAGCAGTTACCTGCCTGGGAGTACTGAAGCTTTCTTT.

This sequence joins TRBV30 and TRBJ2-5; 9 bases agree with TRBD1. Unmatched junction bases numbered 5, after V lost 7 bases and J lost 5 bases. This CDR3 region has 12 residues. The germline CDR1 and CDR2 sequences are GTSNPN and SVGIG (reference sequence). Written as DNA, the CDR3 is TGTGCCTTACAGGGGGCTGGGGAGACCCAGTACTTC. Its protein is CALQGAGETQYF.

The V call is TRBV15, the J call TRBJ2-1, with 8 bases lining up with TRBD1. The CDR3 totals 15 residues. Germline V gene sequence: CDR1 LNHNV, CDR2 YYDKDF (reference sequence). J lost 4 bases, V lost 3 bases, and 5 bases had no gene match. CDR3 loop: CATSRDRALYNEQFF. CDR3 DNA sequence: TGTGCCACCAGCAGGGACAGGGCCCTATACAATGAGCAGTTCTTC. Variable domain in full (rest from reference TRBV15 and TRBJ2-1): DAMVIQNPRYQVTQFGKPVTLSCSQTLNHNVMYWYQQKSSQAPKLLFHYYDKDFNNEADTPDNFQSRRPNTSFCFLDIRSPGLGDTAMYLCATSRDRALYNEQFFGPGTRLTVL.

This chain uses TRBV12-3 or TRBV12-4 with TRBJ2-7, with TRBD1 as a possible D gene (6 bases). The CDR3 totals 13 residues. Trimming pared 2 bases from V and 5 bases from J, leaving 10 bases between. The CDR3 DNA follows: TGTGCCAGCAGTTTAACAGGGTTTCACGAGCAGTACTTC. It translates to CASSLTGFHEQYF.

This rearrangement joins TRBV11-2 to TRBJ1-1; possible D gene TRBD1, 5 bases. The CDR3 totals 15 residues. Germline CDR1 and CDR2: SGHAT and FQNNGV. V lost 7 bases, J lost 0 bases, and 15 bases lay in between. CDR3 sequence: CASTSRTRMNTEAFF. In DNA form, the CDR3 reads TGTGCCAGCACCTCCCGGACACGCATGAACACTGAAGCTTTCTTT.

CDR3 residues: CASRRDGRRNTEAFF. In DNA, the CDR3 is TGTGCCAGTAGGCGGGACGGCAGGCGGAACACTGAAGCTTTCTTT. This chain links TRBV19 with TRBJ1-1, with D maybe TRBD1 (5 bases). V was shortened by 6 bases and J by 1 base, with 15 bases between the two germline ends. Germline V CDR1 and CDR2: LNHDA, SQIVND (reference sequence). The CDR3 extends over 15 amino acids. The entire variable domain, with the rest obtained from reference TRBV19 and TRBJ1-1, is as follows: DGGITQSPKYLFRKEGQNVTLSCEQNLNHDAMYWYRQDPGQGLRLIYYSQIVNDFQKGDIAEGYSVSREKKESFPLTVTSAQKNPTAFYLCASRRDGRRNTEAFFGQGTRLTVV.

In this sample, this clone turned up once. The genes are TRBV6-5 and TRBJ2-4; tentatively, D is TRBD1 (5 bases). The CDR3 contains 14 residues. Germline V lookup: CDR1 MNHEY, CDR2 SVGAGI. Trimming removed 2 bases at V and 7 bases at J, with 12 bases between. CDR3 sequence reads: CASSYQGVGNIQYF. CDR3 nucleotides: TGTGCCAGCAGTTACCAGGGTGTGGGGAACATTCAGTACTTC.

Here the CDR3 DNA reads TGTGCCAGCAGGAAGGACAATAGCAATCAGCCCCAGCATTTT. Translating it yields CASRKDNSNQPQHF. The chain uses TRBV28 and TRBJ1-5; D might be TRBD1 (5 bases). Between the trimmed V and J ends, which lost 6 bases and 0 bases, there was a span of 9 bases. This CDR3 is 14 amino acids long. Per germline, CDR1 MDHEN and CDR2 SYDVKM.

In DNA, the CDR3 is TGTGCCAGCAGGGGCACCGGACAGGGAAATCAGCCCCAGCATTTT. Translated, it gives CASRGTGQGNQPQHF. The chain couples TRBV6-5 to TRBJ1-5; TRBD1 agrees at 8 bases. The CDR3 has 15 residues. With V trimmed by 6 bases and J by 4 bases, 8 bases remained unmatched. CDR1 and CDR2 from the germline V gene are MNHEY and SVGAGI.